Detailed here is one TCR beta chain. This sample was taken from a study of blood T cell repertoires in COVID-19. Study background: Sites in the United States, Italy and Spain provided acute and convalescent COVID-19 samples.

J lost 0 bases, V lost 7 bases, and 6 bases had no gene match. The length of the CDR3 is 16 residues. Germline loops: CDR1 LNHDA, CDR2 SQIVND (reference sequence). As handled by the study authors: Counts of nucleated cells, estimated from reference gene primer amplification, were obtained. The method was immunoSEQ multiplex PCR; TCRdb's version includes in-frame clones alone and lacks a portion of them. D and trimming come from the DNA, and the V and J calls and clone size come from that table. The sample shows 55,000 to 70,000 clones, 88% of them seen only once. Followed over time, Seattle patients had been enrolled while infection was active.

This clonotype was obtained from a woman in her sixties or seventies with COVID-19, enrolled during active disease. The sequenced sample was peripheral blood. This chain joins TRBV19 and TRBJ1-5; 10 positions match TRBD1. CDR3: CASNRGTGDSNQPQHF. CDR3 bases: TGTGCCAGTAATCGGGGGACAGGGGATAGCAATCAGCCCCAGCATTTT. Based on the CDR3 plus reference TRBV19 and TRBJ1-5, the full variable domain is DGGITQSPKYLFRKEGQNVTLSCEQNLNHDAMYWYRQDPGQGLRLIYYSQIVNDFQKGDIAEGYSVSREKKESFPLTVTSAQKNPTAFYLCASNRGTGDSNQPQHFGDGTRLSIL.